The present entry profiles one T cell receptor (beta chain) with its context. There are 11 residues in the CDR3. Trimming cost V 6 bases and J 2 bases, with 8 bases left between them. Germline lookup yields CDR1 DFQATT and CDR2 SNEGSKA (reference sequence). The data were taken from a study of memory CD4+ T cells and cytomegalovirus serostatus. Overall study: Healthy Belgian adult donors included about nine CMV-positive and approximately 25 CMV-negative people.

The table came from immunoSEQ multiplex PCR; TCRdb's copy has only in-frame clones and leaves some out. The data hold tens of thousands of clones, with approximately 74% observed a single time. Single viable CD3+CD4+CD8-CD45RO+ cells were sorted as the memory CD4+ T cells. Total CD4+ T cells were enriched by CD4 positive selection. Source material: memory CD4+ T cells from blood. This sequence originates from an adult in good health and CMV-seropositive. This sequence joins TRBV20-1 and TRBJ2-7; D perhaps matches TRBD1 (6 bases). The CDR3 coding sequence is TGCAGTGCGCGGACAGCCTACGAGCAGTACTTC. Translated, it gives CSARTAYEQYF.